Listed below are T cell receptor beta chains from one sample, sequenced in a study of T cell responses to AZD1222 COVID-19 vaccine. The repertoire was sequenced with immunoSEQ multiplex PCR; TCRdb's copy has only in-frame clones and lacks some. This sample yields 90,000 to 110,000 clones, of which approximately 85% are seen a single time; around 13% belongs to the top ten. The sequences come from peripheral blood, collected on day 0 of MenACWY control vaccination. The receptors come from an adult in good health. The CDR3 runs from the conserved cysteine through the conserved F or W. D genes are given only for firm matches. Clone size is not always given. Where it is, it says once, few, many or a class for expanded clones.

DNA	CDR3	size	V	D	J
TGTGCCAGCAGCCCCCAGTCCTCTGGAAACACCATATATTTT	CASSPQSSGNTIYF	NA	TRBV3-1/TRBV3-2	NA	TRBJ1-3
TGTGCCAGCACTAAACTAGCGGGGGCCACAGATACGCAGTATTTT	CASTKLAGATDTQYF	NA	TRBV7-6	TRBD2	TRBJ2-3
TGCGCCAGCAGCCAGGGCCCCACCTACGAGCAGTACTTC	CASSQGPTYEQYF	NA	TRBV4-3	NA	TRBJ2-7
TGTGCCAGCAGCTTAATCTCTGGGGTGGCTCGGGACACCCGGCATGGCTACACCTTC	CASSLISGVARDTRHGYTF	NA	TRBV7-2	NA	TRBJ1-2
TGTGCCAGCAGCTTGGGGGTGACTAGCGGGACCGGTTTCGAGCAGTACTTC	CASSLGVTSGTGFEQYF	NA	TRBV5-5	TRBD2	TRBJ2-7
TGTGCCTGGAGTCTCACAGGGGGAGAGACCCAGTACTTC	CAWSLTGGETQYF	once	TRBV30	TRBD1	TRBJ2-5
TGTGCCAGCAGCCATGAAGGACAGGGGTTTTTTGGCTACACCTTC	CASSHEGQGFFGYTF	medium-sized	TRBV14	TRBD1	TRBJ1-2
TGTGCCAGCAGTCAATTTTGGGGAAGGTCGGGCAGGACTTCCTACGAGCAGTACTTC	CASSQFWGRSGRTSYEQYF	NA	TRBV28	NA	TRBJ2-7
TGTGCCAGCATCGCCGACAGGGTGGGCGAGCAGTACTTC	CASIADRVGEQYF	NA	TRBV6-6	TRBD1	TRBJ2-7
TGTGCCAGCTCGTACCTCTCTAACTATGGCTACACCTTC	CASSYLSNYGYTF	NA	TRBV7-9	NA	TRBJ1-2
TGTGCCAGCAGCCAAGAGTTGAGCGGCGGACTAGCGGGACAGTATGAGCAGTTCTTC	CASSQELSGGLAGQYEQFF	NA	TRBV3-1/TRBV3-2	TRBD2	TRBJ2-1
TGTGCCAGCAGCTTGTCCAGCAATCAGCCCCAGCATTTT	CASSLSSNQPQHF	NA	TRBV11-2	NA	TRBJ1-5
TGTGCCAGCAGTTTAGCGACAGGGATGACGAACTATGGCTACACCTTC	CASSLATGMTNYGYTF	NA	TRBV28	TRBD1	TRBJ1-2
TGTGCCAGCTCCCCGGAACAGGGACTTAACAATGAGCAGTTCTTC	CASSPEQGLNNEQFF	few	TRBV18	NA	TRBJ2-1
TGCGCCAGCAGCTTGGGGGAGCTAACTAACTATGGCTACACCTTC	CASSLGELTNYGYTF	NA	TRBV5-1	NA	TRBJ1-2
TGCGCCAGCAGCTTGGCCGTAGGTTCAAACATTCAGTACTTC	CASSLAVGSNIQYF	NA	TRBV5-1	NA	TRBJ2-4
TGTGCCAGCAGAAGGCAGGGGAACTACGAGCAGTACTTC	CASRRQGNYEQYF	few	TRBV27	NA	TRBJ2-7
TGTGCCAGCAGCTTGCGGGCCGGGACTAGCGTTTACAATGAGCAGTTCTTC	CASSLRAGTSVYNEQFF	NA	TRBV5-4	TRBD2	TRBJ2-1
TGTGCCAGCAGTGAAGGGAGGGGCCAATCGTATGGCTACACCTTC	CASSEGRGQSYGYTF	NA	TRBV6-1	NA	TRBJ1-2
TGTGCCAGCAGCGTAGGTTCTGGTACAGTTAATGAAAAACTGTTTTTT	CASSVGSGTVNEKLFF	NA	TRBV9	NA	TRBJ1-4
TGTGCCAGCAGCCACCAACTATTCCAAGAGACCCAGTACTTC	CASSHQLFQETQYF	NA	TRBV28	NA	TRBJ2-5
TGTGCCAGCAGCAAAGGGCCTCTCCCTTCAGGGACGAACACTGAAGCTTTCTTT	CASSKGPLPSGTNTEAFF	NA	TRBV21-1	NA	TRBJ1-1
TGTGCCAGCAAAGGGACAGGGACTACTGAAGCTTTCTTT	CASKGTGTTEAFF	NA	TRBV6-5	TRBD1	TRBJ1-1
TGTGCCAGCAGCGTAGGCGGCATCGCCTACGAGCAGTACTTC	CASSVGGIAYEQYF	NA	TRBV9	NA	TRBJ2-7
TGTGCCAGCAGCGTAGAGATAGCGGGAGGTGGGAAGCAGTACTTC	CASSVEIAGGGKQYF	NA	TRBV9	TRBD2	TRBJ2-7
TGTGCCAGCAGTAGGGGTGGCGGCTACACCTTC	CASSRGGGYTF	NA	TRBV6-2/TRBV6-3	NA	TRBJ1-2
TGTGCCAGCAGCCCTAGCGGGGGGGCGTTGGGGACCCAGTACTTC	CASSPSGGALGTQYF	NA	TRBV11-2	TRBD2	TRBJ2-5
TGTGCCAGCAGTCCCGGACAGGGGGCACGCTATGGCTACACCTTC	CASSPGQGARYGYTF	NA	TRBV6-5	TRBD1	TRBJ1-2
TGCGCCAGCAGCTTGGAGGGGCTTCGTGTCTATGGCTACACCTTC	CASSLEGLRVYGYTF	NA	TRBV5-1	NA	TRBJ1-2
TGTGCCAGCAGTGAAATTGGCCCCGGAAGGCAGTACTTC	CASSEIGPGRQYF	NA	TRBV6-1	NA	TRBJ2-7
TGTGCCAGAAGCTACACTCAGGAGGTACGGCAGCCCCAGCATTTT	CARSYTQEVRQPQHF	NA	TRBV7-5	NA	TRBJ1-5
TGTGCCAGCAGTTATCAGGGGTTGAATCAGCCCCAGCATTTT	CASSYQGLNQPQHF	NA	TRBV6-5	NA	TRBJ1-5
TGTGCCAGCAGTGTAAACAGGATCGCTCAAGCTAATGAAAAACTGTTTTTT	CASSVNRIAQANEKLFF	NA	TRBV6-1	NA	TRBJ1-4
TGTGCCAGCAGCCAGGGAGATCAGCCCCAGCATTTT	CASSQGDQPQHF	NA	TRBV3-1/TRBV3-2	NA	TRBJ1-5
TGCGCCAGCAGCCCGCTCTTTTACAACACTGAAGCTTTCTTT	CASSPLFYNTEAFF	once	TRBV5-1	NA	TRBJ1-1
TGTGCCAGCAGCTTAGGCAGGGGCTACGAGCAGTACTTC	CASSLGRGYEQYF	NA	TRBV13	NA	TRBJ2-7
TGTGCCTGGAGGGAAAACAGGGCGTACCAAGCTTTCTTT	CAWRENRAYQAFF	NA	TRBV30	NA	TRBJ1-1
TGTGCCATCAGTGAGTCGGTTAGCGAGACCACCGGAAACGAGCAGTACTTC	CAISESVSETTGNEQYF	NA	TRBV10-3	NA	TRBJ2-7
TGTGCCAGCAGCCAATTAACAGGCCAATATAATTCACCCCTCCACTTT	CASSQLTGQYNSPLHF	NA	TRBV14	NA	TRBJ1-6
TGTGCCAGCAGCCAAGCATGGGGACGAGGGGCGTTCTACGAGCAGTACTTC	CASSQAWGRGAFYEQYF	NA	TRBV14	NA	TRBJ2-7
TGTGCCAGTATCCCAGAATCGAACACTGAAGCTTTCTTT	CASIPESNTEAFF	NA	TRBV28	NA	TRBJ1-1
TGTGCCAGCCGCTCTGAGAGCTCCTATAATTCACCCCTCCACTTT	CASRSESSYNSPLHF	NA	TRBV6-5	NA	TRBJ1-6
TGTGCCAGCAGCGTACTAGCGGGTTACAATGAGCAGTTCTTC	CASSVLAGYNEQFF	NA	TRBV9	TRBD2	TRBJ2-1
TGTGCCACCAGTGACACAGGGAGCTACGAGCAGTACTTC	CATSDTGSYEQYF	NA	TRBV24-1	NA	TRBJ2-7
TGTGCCAGCAGCTTCACGTACTCTTCTCCGAACACCGGGGAGCTGTTTTTT	CASSFTYSSPNTGELFF	NA	TRBV27	NA	TRBJ2-2
TGTGCCATCAGTGAGTCGGAAGAGAACTATGGCTACACCTTC	CAISESEENYGYTF	NA	TRBV10-3	NA	TRBJ1-2
TGTGCCAGCAGTTACGAGGGGATACGTGACCCGAGGCCCTACGAGCAGTACTTC	CASSYEGIRDPRPYEQYF	NA	TRBV6-2/TRBV6-3	NA	TRBJ2-7
TGTGCCTGGACCCCCCCCGTGGCGTTAGATACGCAGTATTTT	CAWTPPVALDTQYF	NA	TRBV30	NA	TRBJ2-3
TGTGCCAGTAGTATAGATGGAGCAGGGGCCCAAGAGACCCAGTACTTC	CASSIDGAGAQETQYF	NA	TRBV19	NA	TRBJ2-5
TGTGCCAGCAGCTCGACAGGGGTTAATGGCTACACCTTC	CASSSTGVNGYTF	few	TRBV7-2	TRBD1	TRBJ1-2
TGTGCCAGCAGCTTAATGGGGGGGAAGTTGGGTGAGCAGTTCTTC	CASSLMGGKLGEQFF	NA	TRBV7-9	TRBD2	TRBJ2-1
TGCGCCAGCAGCCAAGGGATTGCAACTAATGAAAAACTGTTTTTT	CASSQGIATNEKLFF	NA	TRBV4-3	NA	TRBJ1-4
TGTGCCAGTAGGTCCTCAAGCCCCTATGGCTACACCTTC	CASRSSSPYGYTF	NA	TRBV19	NA	TRBJ1-2
TGTGCCAGCAGCCAAGTACGGGACCAAGAGACCCAGTACTTC	CASSQVRDQETQYF	NA	TRBV14	NA	TRBJ2-5
TGTGCCAGCAGCCAAGATTGGAGTGGCACTGAAGCTTTCTTT	CASSQDWSGTEAFF	NA	TRBV4-2	NA	TRBJ1-1
TGTGCCAGCAGTTCGACGAACACTGAAGCTTTCTTT	CASSSTNTEAFF	NA	TRBV28	NA	TRBJ1-1
TGCGCCAGCAGCCAAGACCCCAATCAGCCCCAGCATTTT	CASSQDPNQPQHF	NA	TRBV4-3	NA	TRBJ1-5
TGTGCCAGCAGCCCCGCGCGGACAGGGTCTGGAAACACCATATATTTT	CASSPARTGSGNTIYF	NA	TRBV7-8	TRBD1	TRBJ1-3